These 9 T cell receptor beta chains share one sample of origin, sequenced in a study of control samples from healthy donors and cancer patients. The method was immunoSEQ multiplex PCR; TCRdb's version includes in-frame clones alone and lacks a portion of them. The table has about 120,000 clones, about 93% seen once. Sequenced input: blood. Every receptor here comes from a man aged 25-40 years in good health.

This chain uses TRBV28 with TRBJ1-1; 7 nucleotides align to TRBD1. CDR1 is MDHEN and CDR2 is SYDVKM in the germline V gene. CDR3 length: 14 residues. Trimming cost V 1 base and J 8 bases; bases outside gene matches: 7. The CDR3 DNA reads as TGTGCCAGCAGTTTATACCCGGGGACAGTCGAAGCTTTCTTT. Residues: CASSLYPGTVEAFF.

V usage is TRBV11-2 and J usage is TRBJ2-5; 7 bases agree with TRBD2. Germline CDR1 and CDR2: SGHAT and FQNNGV. This CDR3 region has 14 residues. The J segment lost 4 bases and the V segment lost 1 base, leaving 3 bases of the junction unmatched. The CDR3 DNA reads TGTGCCAGCAGCTTAGTTGCTAGCGGAGAGACCCAGTACTTC. Protein: CASSLVASGETQYF.

The chain links TRBV5-1 to TRBJ2-5; 11 nucleotides agree with TRBD2. The germline V gene has CDR1 SGHRS and CDR2 YFSETQ. The CDR3 covers 15 residues. V lost 1 base and J lost 2; bases outside the gene matches: 1. The CDR3 nucleotides read TGCGCCAGCAGCTTGCTAGCGGGGGGACAAGAGACCCAGTACTTC. Protein: CASSLLAGGQETQYF.

This sequence joins TRBV18 and TRBJ1-2, with TRBD1 as a possible D gene (6 bases). Germline V CDR1 and CDR2: KGHSH, LQKENI. Trimming took 3 bases from V and 2 from J, leaving 16 bases between them. This CDR3 region has 16 residues. The CDR3 protein is CASSPVGEQGNYGYTF. CDR3 sequence (DNA): TGTGCCAGCTCACCTGTGGGTGAACAGGGCAACTATGGCTACACCTTC. Full variable domain (remainder filled in from reference TRBV18 and TRBJ1-2): NAGVMQNPRHLVRRRGQEARLRCSPMKGHSHVYWYRQLPEEGLKFMVYLQKENIIDESGMPKERFSAEFPKEGPSILRIQQVVRGDSAAYFCASSPVGEQGNYGYTFGSGTRLTVV.

The V and J genes are TRBV5-1 and TRBJ2-2, with D perhaps matching TRBD1 or TRBD2 (6 bases each). Germline CDR1 and CDR2: SGHRS and YFSETQ. V was shortened by 4 bases and J by 0 bases, with 13 bases between the two germline ends. This CDR3 has 16 amino acids. CDR3 region: CASSPMGGSNTGELFF. Written as DNA, the CDR3 is TGCGCCAGCAGCCCAATGGGGGGCTCGAACACCGGGGAGCTGTTTTTT.

This chain joins TRBV4-1 and TRBJ2-2, with TRBD2 as a possible D gene (7 bases). This CDR3 contains 16 residues. With 4 bases removed from V and 6 bases from J, the gap between germline ends came to 18 bases. Germline V gene lookup returns CDR1 MGHRA and CDR2 YSYEKL. The CDR3 sequence is CASSLDRGGLAGELFF. The DNA of the CDR3 is TGCGCCAGCAGCCTCGATAGGGGGGGTTTAGCCGGGGAGCTGTTTTTT.

The chain is built from TRBV12-3 or TRBV12-4 and TRBJ1-2, with TRBD1 identical over 7 bases. This CDR3 is 13 amino acids long. V lost 6 bases, J lost 8 bases, and 9 bases stayed unmatched. In DNA form, the CDR3 reads TGTGCCAGCAGGGACCCACAGGGGAAGGGCTACACCTTC. Protein sequence: CASRDPQGKGYTF.

This chain connects TRBV10-1 to TRBJ2-1; 9 bases are a match to TRBD2. The V gene end was trimmed by 11 bases and the J gene end by 9 bases; junction bases not matched to a gene: 11. The CDR3 is 13 residues long. CDR1 WNHNN and CDR2 SYGVQD come from the germline V gene (reference sequence). CDR3 DNA sequence: TGCGCCTCGGGGCTAGCGGGGTCGAGTGAGCAGTTCTTC. Translating it yields CASGLAGSSEQFF.

V gene TRBV7-8 combines with J gene TRBJ2-2, with a weak D call TRBD1 (7 bases). The CDR3 has 16 amino acids. The germline gives CDR1 SGHVS, CDR2 FQNEAQ. The V end was cut by 5 bases, the J end by 3 bases, with 16 bases between. Here the CDR3 reads CASSPPAGGYTGELFF. The CDR3 coding sequence is TGTGCCAGCAGCCCGCCCGCAGGGGGGTACACCGGGGAGCTGTTTTTT. The whole variable domain, filled in from reference TRBV7-8 and TRBJ2-2, reads GAGVSQSPRYKVAKRGQDVALRCDPISGHVSLFWYQQALGQGPEFLTYFQNEAQLDKSGLPSDRFFAERPEGSVSTLKIQRTQQEDSAVYLCASSPPAGGYTGELFFGEGSRLTVL.